This T cell receptor (beta chain) was found in a study of T cell responses to AZD1222 COVID-19 vaccine. Germline V gene sequence: CDR1 MNHEY, CDR2 SMNVEV (reference sequence). The CDR3 sequence is 17 residues long. The V and J ends lost 5 bases and 6 bases respectively, with 20 bases between them. In the case of this clone: Its antigen is as yet unknown. Other DNA sequences from this sample encode an identical CDR3 as well.

TCRdb's table, derived via immunoSEQ multiplex PCR, lists solely in-frame clones and lacks some. Of 150,000 or so clones listed, about 89% were seen once; the top ten hold approximately 3.6%. Second-dose intervals of approximately 4 or approximately 12 weeks were pooled. Study results and limitations: Unmutated variant regions are reportedly targeted by nearly half of spike-specific TCRs. With two AZD1222 doses given, Spike-specific TCR breadth and depth both rose. All repertoire sampling was performed exclusively after the peak T cell response.

Sample: peripheral blood, taken 28 days after the second AZD1222 dose. The chain carries TRBV27 and TRBJ1-6, with D uncertain. The source of this sequence is an adult who received the AZD1222 COVID-19 vaccine. The chain's CDR3 is CASSLNPTGKGNSPLHF. The CDR3 DNA is TGTGCCAGCAGTCTCAATCCGACGGGGAAGGGTAATTCACCCCTCCACTTT.